Here is one T cell receptor beta chain with its context. Its antigen is as yet unknown. With 60 Vbeta and 13 Jbeta primers, the PCR was carried out. Here immunoSEQ multiplex PCR was the method, and the copy in TCRdb shows in-frame clones only, minus some. The sample includes some 110,000 clones, less than 80% of them seen just once. These data originate in a study of cytomegalovirus exposure and HLA in healthy donors. Study background: Findings of an earlier analysis included around 120 million unique TCR beta sequences from 190 million or so T cells. HLA-typed donors were the source of about 81 million unique TCRs held in an early data release.

The CDR3 spans 13 residues. V was cut by 4 bases and J by 2 bases, with 10 bases left in between. The germline CDR1 and CDR2 sequences are SGHRS and YFSETQ. Study outcomes and limitations: In all likelihood, a cluster of highly shared sequence variants was a sequencing artifact. Later analysis reportedly placed an Asian-associated ancestry cluster below the roughly 680-donor mean in N-insertions.

J is TRBJ2-7 and V is TRBV5-1, with D tentatively TRBD1 (6 bases). Sequencing was performed on PBMCs. The TCR sequence derives from a man between 50 and 59 years old in good health and CMV-seronegative. The CDR3 loop is CASSPWDTYEQYF. As DNA, the CDR3 is TGCGCCAGCAGCCCTTGGGACACCTACGAGCAGTACTTC.